This T cell receptor (beta chain) was identified in a study of technical replicates of blood from several donors. V was shortened by 6 bases and J by 2 bases, with 23 bases between the two germline ends. This CDR3 is 19 amino acids long. Germline CDR1 WNHNN, CDR2 SYGVQD (reference sequence). Some clones are missing from TCRdb's copy, which holds only in-frame ones; the method was immunoSEQ multiplex PCR. Of 80,000 to 100,000 clones in the sample, approximately 95% were seen once. The chain links TRBV10-1 to TRBJ2-6; tentatively, D is TRBD2 (6 bases). The sequenced material came from T cells isolated from PBMCs. This TCR was recovered from a human donor in good health. The CDR3 region has the DNA TGCGCCAGCAGCGACCTACCGGGGGTAGGGAAAACTGGGGCCAACGTCCTGACTTTC. Its translation: CASSDLPGVGKTGANVLTF.